This T cell receptor (beta chain) is from a study of cytomegalovirus exposure and HLA in healthy donors. In the study overall: Per a later analysis, the 666 first-cohort and 100 to 150 validation repertoires shared one platform. Study-wide results and caveats: Altogether, 164 TCR beta chains were recorded as cytomegalovirus-associated. A few chains linked to CMV were shown in vitro to be specific for CMV antigens. Despite most TCR sequences being rare, some public TCRs occurred in many donors.

The CDR3 totals 14 residues. V shed 6 bases and J 5 bases; nucleotides not matched to a gene: 4. Germline V gene sequence: CDR1 MDHEN, CDR2 SYDVKM. Data came from immunoSEQ multiplex PCR; TCRdb stores just in-frame clones and leaves some out. The sample has some 140,000 clones; roughly 81% are singletons. Worth noting for this clone: Its antigen is currently unknown.

V usage is TRBV28 and J usage is TRBJ2-2; 9 bases are a match to TRBD1. The source material was PBMCs. The TCR originated in a woman aged 30 to 39 in good health and CMV-seronegative. CDR3 DNA: TGTGCCAGCAGGGGACAGGGACGAACCGGGGAGCTGTTTTTT. Its translation: CASRGQGRTGELFF.